This T cell receptor (beta chain) was sequenced during a study of breast tumors, draining lymph nodes, adjacent tissues. This clonotype was seen many times. CDR1 and CDR2 (germline): SGHAT, FQNNGV. CDR3 length: 15 amino acids. The V end was cut by 4 bases, the J end by 0 bases, with 10 bases between. One entry per CDR3 protein, called by TCRdb with MiXCR from the multiplex PCR reads. The sample lists under 75,000 distinct CDR3 sequences; less than 60% were seen once. The clonotype originates from a female donor with breast cancer. Some clones in this sample may be carry-over from other donors' samples. The J gene is TRBJ1-5, the V gene TRBV11-2; no firm D call. The sequenced sample was breast tumor tissue. CDR3 sequence reads: CASSSGLYSNQPQHF. In DNA, the CDR3 is TGTGCCAGCAGCTCTGGACTATATAGCAATCAGCCCCAGCATTTT.